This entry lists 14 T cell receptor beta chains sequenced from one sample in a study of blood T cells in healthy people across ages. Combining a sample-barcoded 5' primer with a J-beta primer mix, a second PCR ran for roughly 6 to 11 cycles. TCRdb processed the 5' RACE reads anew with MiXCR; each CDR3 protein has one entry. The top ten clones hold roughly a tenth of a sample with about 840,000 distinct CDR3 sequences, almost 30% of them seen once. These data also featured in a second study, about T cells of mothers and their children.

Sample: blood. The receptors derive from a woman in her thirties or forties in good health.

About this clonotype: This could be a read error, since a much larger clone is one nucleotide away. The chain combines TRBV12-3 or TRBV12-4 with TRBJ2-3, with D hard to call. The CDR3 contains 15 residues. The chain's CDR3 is CVSSPRDTITDTQYF. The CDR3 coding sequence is TGTGTCAGCAGTCCCCGAGACACCATCACAGATACGCAGTATTTT.

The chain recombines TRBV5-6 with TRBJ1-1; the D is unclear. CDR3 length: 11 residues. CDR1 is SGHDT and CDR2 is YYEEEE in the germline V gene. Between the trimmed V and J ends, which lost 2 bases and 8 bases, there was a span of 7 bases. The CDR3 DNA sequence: TGTGCCAGCAGCTTACAAACCGAAGCTTTCTTT. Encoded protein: CASSLQTEAFF.

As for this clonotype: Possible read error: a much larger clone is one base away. CDR3 residues: CASSPGGKADTQYF. CDR3 DNA sequence: TGTGCCAGCAGCCCAGGAGGGAAAGCAGATACGCAGTATTTT. The J gene is TRBJ2-3, the V gene TRBV7-6; D is possibly TRBD2 (6 bases). Trimming took off 5 bases at V and 4 bases at J, with 13 bases between the two ends. Germline V CDR1 and CDR2: SGHVS, FNYEAQ. This CDR3 has 14 amino acids.

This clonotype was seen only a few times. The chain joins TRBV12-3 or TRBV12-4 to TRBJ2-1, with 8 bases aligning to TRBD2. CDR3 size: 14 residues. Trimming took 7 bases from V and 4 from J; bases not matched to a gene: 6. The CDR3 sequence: CASNPGGTYNEQFF. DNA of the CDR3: TGTGCCAGCAATCCGGGGGGGACGTACAATGAGCAGTTCTTC.

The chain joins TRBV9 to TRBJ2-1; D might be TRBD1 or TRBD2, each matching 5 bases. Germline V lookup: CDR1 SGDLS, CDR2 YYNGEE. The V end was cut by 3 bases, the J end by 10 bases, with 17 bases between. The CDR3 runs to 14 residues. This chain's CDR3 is CASSARRDGGEQFF. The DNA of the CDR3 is TGTGCCAGCAGCGCCAGACGGGACGGAGGCGAGCAGTTCTTC.

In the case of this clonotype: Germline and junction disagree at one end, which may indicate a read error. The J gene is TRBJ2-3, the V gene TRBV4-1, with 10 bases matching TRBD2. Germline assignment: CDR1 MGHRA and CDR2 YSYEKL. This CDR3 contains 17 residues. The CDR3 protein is CASSQEASGGAKDTRYF. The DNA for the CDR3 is TGCGCCAGCAGCCAAGAGGCAAGCGGGGGGGCAAAAGATACGCGGTATTTT.

The CDR3 DNA reads TGCGCCAGCAGCACTCACCCCGGGACCCAGAACACTGAAGCTTTCTTT. Its protein product is CASSTHPGTQNTEAFF. The rearrangement joins TRBV5-1 to TRBJ1-1; TRBD1 might be the D (5 bases). The length of the CDR3 is 16 residues. Per the germline V gene, CDR1 is SGHRS and CDR2 is YFSETQ. Deletions cut 4 bases from V and 1 base from J, with 17 bases between.

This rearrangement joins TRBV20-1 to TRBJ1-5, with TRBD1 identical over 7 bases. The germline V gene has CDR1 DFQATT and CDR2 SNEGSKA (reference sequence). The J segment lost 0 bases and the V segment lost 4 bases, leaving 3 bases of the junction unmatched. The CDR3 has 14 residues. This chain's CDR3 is CSAIDRVSNQPQHF. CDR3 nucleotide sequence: TGCAGTGCTATTGACAGGGTTAGCAATCAGCCCCAGCATTTT.

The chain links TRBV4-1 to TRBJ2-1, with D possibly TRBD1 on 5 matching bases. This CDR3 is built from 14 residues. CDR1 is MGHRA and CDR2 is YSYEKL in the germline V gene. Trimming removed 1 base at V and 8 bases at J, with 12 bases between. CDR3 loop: CASSQGAGPDEQFF. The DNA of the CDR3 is TGCGCCAGCAGCCAAGGGGCAGGGCCGGATGAGCAGTTCTTC.

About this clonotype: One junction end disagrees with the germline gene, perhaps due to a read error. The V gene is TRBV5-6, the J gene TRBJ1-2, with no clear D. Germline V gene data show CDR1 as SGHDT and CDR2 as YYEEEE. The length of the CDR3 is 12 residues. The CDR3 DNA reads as TGTGCCAGCAGATTGGAGCCCCCCGGCTACACCTTC. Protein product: CASRLEPPGYTF. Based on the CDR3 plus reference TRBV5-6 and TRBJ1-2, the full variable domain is DAGVTQSPTHLIKTRGQQVTLRCSPKSGHDTVSWYQQALGQGPQFIFQYYEEEERQRGNFPDRFSGHQFPNYSSELNVNALLLGDSALYLCASRLEPPGYTFGSGTRLTVV.

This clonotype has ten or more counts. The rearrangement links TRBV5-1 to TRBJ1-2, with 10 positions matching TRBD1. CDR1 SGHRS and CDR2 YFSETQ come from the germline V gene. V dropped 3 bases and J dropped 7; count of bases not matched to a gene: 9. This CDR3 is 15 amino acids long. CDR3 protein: CASSSRPGTGVGYTF. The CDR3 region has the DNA TGCGCCAGCAGCTCGAGGCCCGGGACAGGGGTTGGCTACACCTTC. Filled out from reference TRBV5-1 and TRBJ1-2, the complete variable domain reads KAGVTQTPRYLIKTRGQQVTLSCSPISGHRSVSWYQQTPGQGLQFLFEYFSETQRNKGNFPGRFSGRQFSNSRSEMNVSTLELGDSALYLCASSSRPGTGVGYTFGSGTRLTVV.

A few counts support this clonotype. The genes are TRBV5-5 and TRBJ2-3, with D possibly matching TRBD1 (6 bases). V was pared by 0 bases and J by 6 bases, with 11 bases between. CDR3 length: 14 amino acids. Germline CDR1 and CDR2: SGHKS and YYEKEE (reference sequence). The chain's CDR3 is CASSLGDITDTQYF. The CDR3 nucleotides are TGTGCCAGCAGCTTGGGGGACATTACGGATACGCAGTATTTT. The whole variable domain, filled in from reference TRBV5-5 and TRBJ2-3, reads DAGVTQSPTHLIKTRGQQVTLRCSPISGHKSVSWYQQVLGQGPQFIFQYYEKEERGRGNFPDRFSARQFPNYSSELNVNALLLGDSALYLCASSLGDITDTQYFGPGTRLTVL.

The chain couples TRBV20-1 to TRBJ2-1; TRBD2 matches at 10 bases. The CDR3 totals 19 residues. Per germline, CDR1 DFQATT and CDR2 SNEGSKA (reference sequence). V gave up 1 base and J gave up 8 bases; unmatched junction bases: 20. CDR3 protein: CSARAWVRTAGGFEDEQFF. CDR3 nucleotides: TGCAGTGCTAGAGCCTGGGTGCGGACAGCGGGGGGGTTTGAGGATGAGCAGTTCTTC.

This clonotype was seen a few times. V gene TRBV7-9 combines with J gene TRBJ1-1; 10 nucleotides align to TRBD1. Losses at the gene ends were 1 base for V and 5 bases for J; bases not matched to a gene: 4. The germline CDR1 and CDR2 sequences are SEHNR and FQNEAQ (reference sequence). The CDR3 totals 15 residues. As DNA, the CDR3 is TGTGCCAGCAGCTTAGGGACAGGGGGGAGGACTGAAGCTTTCTTT. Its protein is CASSLGTGGRTEAFF.